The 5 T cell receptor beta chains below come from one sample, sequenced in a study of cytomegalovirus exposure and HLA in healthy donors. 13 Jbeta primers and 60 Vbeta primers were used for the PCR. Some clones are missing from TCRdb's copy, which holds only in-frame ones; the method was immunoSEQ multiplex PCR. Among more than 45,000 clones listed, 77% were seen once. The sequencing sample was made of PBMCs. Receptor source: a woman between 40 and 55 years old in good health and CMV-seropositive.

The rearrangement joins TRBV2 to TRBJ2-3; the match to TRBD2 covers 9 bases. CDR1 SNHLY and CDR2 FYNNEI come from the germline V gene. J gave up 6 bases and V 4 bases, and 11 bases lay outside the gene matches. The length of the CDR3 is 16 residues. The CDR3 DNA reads TGTGCCAGCAGTGGGTCGGCGGGGGGGCGGGCGGATACGCAGTATTTT. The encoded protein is CASSGSAGGRADTQYF.

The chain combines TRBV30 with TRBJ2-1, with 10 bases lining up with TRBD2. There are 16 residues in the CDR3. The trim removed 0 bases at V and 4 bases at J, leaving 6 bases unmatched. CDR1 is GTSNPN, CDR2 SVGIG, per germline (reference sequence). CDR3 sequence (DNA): TGTGCCTGGAGTGTATTAACTAGCGGGGTATACAATGAGCAGTTCTTC. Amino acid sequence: CAWSVLTSGVYNEQFF.

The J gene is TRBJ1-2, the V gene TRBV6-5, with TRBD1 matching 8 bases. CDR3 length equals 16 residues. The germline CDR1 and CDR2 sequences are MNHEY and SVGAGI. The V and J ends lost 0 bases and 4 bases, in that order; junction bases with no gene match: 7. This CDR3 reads CASSYSTGGQGYGYTF. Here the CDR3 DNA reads TGTGCCAGCAGTTACTCAACCGGAGGACAGGGCTATGGCTACACCTTC.

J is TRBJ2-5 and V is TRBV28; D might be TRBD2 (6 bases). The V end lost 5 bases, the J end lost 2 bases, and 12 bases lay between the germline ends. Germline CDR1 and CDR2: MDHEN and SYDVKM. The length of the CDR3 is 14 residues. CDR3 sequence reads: CASSPLAYQETQYF. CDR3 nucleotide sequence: TGTGCCAGCAGTCCCCTAGCGTATCAAGAGACCCAGTACTTC. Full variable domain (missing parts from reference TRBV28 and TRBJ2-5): DVKVTQSSRYLVKRTGEKVFLECVQDMDHENMFWYRQDPGLGLRLIYFSYDVKMKEKGDIPEGYSVSREKKERFSLILESASTNQTSMYLCASSPLAYQETQYFGPGTRLLVL.

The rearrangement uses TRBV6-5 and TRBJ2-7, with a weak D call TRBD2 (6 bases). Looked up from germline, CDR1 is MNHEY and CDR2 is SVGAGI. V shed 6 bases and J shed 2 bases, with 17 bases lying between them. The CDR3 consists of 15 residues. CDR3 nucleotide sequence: TGTGCCAGCAGCTCCCGACTCGAGCGGGCCTACGAGCAGTACTTC. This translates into CASSSRLERAYEQYF.